The 15 T cell receptor beta chains reported below all come from one sample, sequenced in a study of early T cells in non-severe SARS-CoV-2 infection. MiXCR was run by TCRdb on the 5' RACE reads, yielding one entry per CDR3 protein. The sample records 35,000 to 45,000 distinct CDR3 sequences, about 12% being singletons. The sample consisted of whole blood. These receptors were taken from an adult who was a healthcare worker with PCR-confirmed SARS-CoV-2 infection or an uninfected control (not recorded which).

This clonotype was seen more than once but under ten times. The chain carries TRBV7-8 and TRBJ1-4; D unclear. Trimming left V 3 bases short and J 8 bases short, with 19 bases between. This CDR3 spans 16 amino acids. Germline lookup yields CDR1 SGHVS and CDR2 FQNEAQ. The CDR3 bases are TGTGCCAGCAGCTTGTCCGCCTGGGAGTCGAGGGAAAAACTGTTTTTT. Protein product: CASSLSAWESREKLFF.

This clonotype was detected ten times or more. The junction and the germline gene differ at one end; a read error may be behind it. V and J are TRBV7-7 and TRBJ2-5, with D perhaps TRBD1 (5 bases). The germline CDR1 and CDR2 sequences are SSHAT and FNYEAQ (reference sequence). The CDR3 has 15 amino acids. The CDR3 bases are TGTGCTAGCAGCTTAGGGGCGACATCCCAAGAGACCCAGTACTTC. Translated: CASSLGATSQETQYF.

A word on this clonotype: A much larger clone is a single base away; this may be a read error. This chain links TRBV29-1 with TRBJ2-6; weak D call: TRBD1 (6 bases). This CDR3 contains 14 residues. From germline, CDR1 is SQVTM and CDR2 ANQGSEA. The CDR3 region is CSVGHPSGTNVLTF. CDR3 bases: TGCAGCGTGGGACATCCGTCTGGGACCAACGTCCTGACTTTC.

This clonotype was seen a handful of times. The rearrangement uses TRBV29-1 and TRBJ1-1; D uncertain. The CDR3 extends over 10 amino acids. V lost 4 bases, J lost 7 bases, and 7 bases lay in between. Germline V CDR1 and CDR2: SQVTM, ANQGSEA. The CDR3 spells CSVGHLEAFF. CDR3 coding DNA: TGCAGCGTTGGACACCTTGAAGCTTTCTTT.

This clonotype has ten or more counts. The chain recombines TRBV7-2 with TRBJ2-3; D remains ambiguous. Looked up from germline, CDR1 is SGHTA and CDR2 is FQGNSA. This CDR3 contains 12 residues. The V end lost 2 bases, the J end lost 6 bases, and 6 bases lay between the germline ends. The CDR3 coding sequence is TGTGCCAGCAGCTTAAGGGTGGATACGCAGTATTTT. This gives the protein CASSLRVDTQYF.

This clonotype was counted many times. The V and J genes are TRBV5-5 and TRBJ2-7; TRBD1 matches at 9 bases. The CDR3 sequence is 13 residues long. With V trimmed by 2 bases and J by 6 bases, 3 bases remained unmatched. CDR1 and CDR2 from the germline V gene are SGHKS and YYEKEE (reference sequence). CDR3 bases: TGTGCCAGCAGCTTTGGGACAGGGTTCGAGCAGTACTTC. This gives the protein CASSFGTGFEQYF.

In its sample, this clonotype was seen many times. The chain carries TRBV6-6 and TRBJ1-1; perhaps TRBD1 as D (5 bases). V gave up 5 bases and J gave up 1 base, with 17 bases separating them. Germline V gene data show CDR1 as MNHNY and CDR2 as SVGAGI (reference sequence). CDR3 size: 16 residues. The CDR3 sequence is CASSGAPGLKNTEAFF. The CDR3 DNA reads TGTGCCAGCAGTGGGGCCCCGGGACTGAAGAACACTGAAGCTTTCTTT.

This clonotype has ten or more counts. The chain has TRBV5-1 and TRBJ2-5; D remains unclear. Germline V gene data show CDR1 as SGHRS and CDR2 as YFSETQ. The CDR3 extends over 13 amino acids. Trimming took 0 bases from V and 4 from J, leaving 7 bases between them. For the CDR3, the DNA is TGCGCCAGCAGCTTGGGAGGCGTAGAGACCCAGTACTTC. Protein product: CASSLGGVETQYF. Combining the CDR3 with reference TRBV5-1 and TRBJ2-5 gives the whole variable domain KAGVTQTPRYLIKTRGQQVTLSCSPISGHRSVSWYQQTPGQGLQFLFEYFSETQRNKGNFPGRFSGRQFSNSRSEMNVSTLELGDSALYLCASSLGGVETQYFGPGTRLLVL.

A few counts support this clonotype. CDR3 sequence reads: CASSSLLGVGELFF. Here the CDR3 DNA reads TGTGCCAGCAGTTCCCTATTGGGGGTCGGGGAGCTGTTTTTT. This chain connects TRBV6-6 to TRBJ2-2, with D perhaps matching TRBD1 or TRBD2 (5 bases each). This CDR3 contains 14 residues. Germline V gene data show CDR1 as MNHNY and CDR2 as SVGAGI (reference sequence). V was pared by 4 bases and J by 7 bases, with 13 bases between.

This clonotype was picked up many times. The chain recombines TRBV18 with TRBJ2-2; a weak D match, TRBD1 (5 bases). CDR3 size: 16 residues. V gave up 3 bases and J gave up 6 bases, with 17 bases separating them. Per the germline V gene, CDR1 is KGHSH and CDR2 is LQKENI. DNA for the CDR3: TGTGCCAGCTCACCCGTGGAACAGGTGATCGCCGGGGAGCTGTTTTTT. Translating gives CASSPVEQVIAGELFF.

V gene TRBV7-2 combines with J gene TRBJ2-1, with 15 bases that match TRBD2. This CDR3 has 20 amino acids. In germline, CDR1 is SGHTA, CDR2 FQGNSA. V trimming: 4 bases; J trimming: 8 bases; junction bases outside the gene matches: 18. CDR3 protein: CASSSETRTGTSGRWHEQFF. In DNA, the CDR3 is TGTGCCAGCAGCTCCGAAACACGGACCGGGACTAGCGGGAGGTGGCATGAGCAGTTCTTC.

This clonotype was seen many times. This chain links TRBV7-3 with TRBJ2-3; D unclear. Germline V gene sequence: CDR1 SGHTA, CDR2 FQGTGA. The V end lost 1 base, the J end lost 0 bases, and 5 bases lay between the germline ends. The CDR3 length is 14 residues. The CDR3 loop reads CASSLSHSTDTQYF. CDR3 coding DNA: TGTGCCAGCAGCTTAAGTCACAGCACAGATACGCAGTATTTT.

V is TRBV5-4 and J is TRBJ1-6, with TRBD1 as a possible D gene (6 bases). V lost 5 bases and J 5 bases, leaving 14 bases between the germline ends. The germline V gene has CDR1 SGHNT and CDR2 YYREEE (reference sequence). CDR3 length equals 15 residues. CDR3 DNA: TGTGCCAGCAGTCGGGGGGCCGGCAATAATTCACCCCTCCACTTT. It specifies CASSRGAGNNSPLHF.

This clonotype came up many times. The J gene is TRBJ2-3, the V gene TRBV12-5; 8 nucleotides line up with TRBD1. Unmatched junction bases numbered 9, after V lost 9 bases and J lost 4 bases. This CDR3 region has 14 residues. Germline CDR1 LGHNT, CDR2 FRNRAP. The CDR3 loop reads CASRRQGPADTQYF. The CDR3, as DNA: TGTGCTAGCCGCAGACAGGGGCCCGCAGATACGCAGTATTTT.

This clonotype was observed at least ten times. The chain joins TRBV5-5 to TRBJ1-5; TRBD1 aligns across 10 bases. In germline, CDR1 is SGHKS, CDR2 YYEKEE (reference sequence). Trimming took 4 bases from V and 6 from J; bases not matched to a gene: 4. The CDR3 runs 14 residues. The CDR3 DNA is TGTGCCAGCAGCGGGACAGGGGTCGGTCAGCCCCAGCATTTT. This sequence encodes CASSGTGVGQPQHF.